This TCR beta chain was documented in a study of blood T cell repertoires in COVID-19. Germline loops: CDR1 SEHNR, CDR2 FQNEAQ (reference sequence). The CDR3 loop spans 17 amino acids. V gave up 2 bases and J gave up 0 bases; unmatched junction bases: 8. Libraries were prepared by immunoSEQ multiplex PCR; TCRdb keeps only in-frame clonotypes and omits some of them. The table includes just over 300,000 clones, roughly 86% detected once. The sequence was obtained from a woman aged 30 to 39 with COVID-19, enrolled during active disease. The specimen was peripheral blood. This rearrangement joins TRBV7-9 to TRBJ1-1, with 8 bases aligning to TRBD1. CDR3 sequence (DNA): TGTGCCAGCAGCTTAAGGTCAGGGGGCCCAATGAACACTGAAGCTTTCTTT. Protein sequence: CASSLRSGGPMNTEAFF.